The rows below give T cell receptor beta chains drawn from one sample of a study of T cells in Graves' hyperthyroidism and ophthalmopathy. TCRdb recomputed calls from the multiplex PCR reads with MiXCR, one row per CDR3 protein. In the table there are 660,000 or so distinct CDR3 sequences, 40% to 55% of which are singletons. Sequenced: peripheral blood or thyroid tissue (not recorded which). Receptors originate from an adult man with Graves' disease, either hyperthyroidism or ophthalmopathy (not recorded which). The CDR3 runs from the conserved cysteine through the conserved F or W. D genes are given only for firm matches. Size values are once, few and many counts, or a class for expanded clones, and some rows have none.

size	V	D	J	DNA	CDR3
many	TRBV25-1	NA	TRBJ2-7	TGTGCCAGCAGTGAGTCAGGGGGGTTCTACGAGCAGTACTTC	CASSESGGFYEQYF
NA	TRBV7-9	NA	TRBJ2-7	NA	CASSFYICSAVRGQWYEQYF
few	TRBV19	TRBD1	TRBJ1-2	TGTGCCAGTAGGCGGGACAGGGATGATGGCTACACCTTC	CASRRDRDDGYTF
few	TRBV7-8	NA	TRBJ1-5	TGTGCCAGCAGCCCCACAGTATCGGGGCCCCAGCATTTT	CASSPTVSGPQHF
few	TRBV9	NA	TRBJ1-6	TGTGCCAGCAGCTCGTGGACGGGAAGCTCCTATAATTCACCCCTCCACTTT	CASSSWTGSSYNSPLHF
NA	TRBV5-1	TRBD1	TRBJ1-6	TGCGCCAGCAGCAGAGAGCTGACAGGGATGAATTCACCCCTCCACTTT	CASSRELTGMNSPLHF
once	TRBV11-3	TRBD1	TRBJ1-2	TGTGCCAGCAGCTTAGAGGGGACAGGCGGCAACTATGGCTACACCTTC	CASSLEGTGGNYGYTF
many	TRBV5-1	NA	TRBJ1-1	TGTGCCAGCAGCTTGGGGGGGCCGACTGAAGCTTTCTTT	CASSLGGPTEAFF
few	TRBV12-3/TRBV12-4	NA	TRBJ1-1	TGTGCCAGCAGTTACAACGGGATGAACACTGAAGCTTTCTTT	CASSYNGMNTEAFF
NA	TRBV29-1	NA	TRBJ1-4	TGCAGCGTTGAAGCGGGGGGCGAAAAACTGTTTTTT	CSVEAGGEKLFF
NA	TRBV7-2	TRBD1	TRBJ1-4	TGTGCCAGCAGCTCGGACAGGGTGACTAATGAAAAACTGTTTTTT	CASSSDRVTNEKLFF
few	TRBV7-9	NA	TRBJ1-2	TGTGCCAGCAGCTTAAGGGGCGGGGACAATCGCTATGGCTACACCTTC	CASSLRGGDNRYGYTF
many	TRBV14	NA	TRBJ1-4	TGTGCCAGCAGCCGGGGAGGAGAGGAAAAACTGTTTTTT	CASSRGGEEKLFF
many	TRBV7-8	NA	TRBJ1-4	TGTGCCAGCAGCTCCGGACGGAATAATGAAAAACTGTTTTTT	CASSSGRNNEKLFF
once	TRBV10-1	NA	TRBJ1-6	TGCGCCAGCAGTGGGGGCAGGGGTCCCCTCCACTTT	CASSGGRGPLHF
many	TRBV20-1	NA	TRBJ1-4	TGCAGTGCTAGTGGTCCGTTGGAAAAACTGTTTTTT	CSASGPLEKLFF
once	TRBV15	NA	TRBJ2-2	TGTGCCACCAGCAGTCCCGGGAACACCGGGGAGCTGCTTTTT	CATSSPGNTGELLF
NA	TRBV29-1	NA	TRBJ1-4	TGCAGCCGACAGGAAGTTAATGAAAAACTGTTTTTT	CSRQEVNEKLFF
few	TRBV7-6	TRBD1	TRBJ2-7	TGCGCCAGCAGCCAAGCGGGACAGGGGAGCTCCTACGAGCAGTACTTC	CASSQAGQGSSYEQYF
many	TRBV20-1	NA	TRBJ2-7	TGCAGTGCCACCCCGGAGCGTGAGCAGTACTTC	CSATPEREQYF
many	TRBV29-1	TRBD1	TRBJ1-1	TGCAGCGGCAGGACAGGGGCGGACACTGAAGCTTTCTTT	CSGRTGADTEAFF
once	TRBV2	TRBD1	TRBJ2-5	TGTGCCAGCAGTACTTATACAGGGGGCCAAGAGACCCAGTACTTC	CASSTYTGGQETQYF
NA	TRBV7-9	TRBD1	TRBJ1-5	TGTGCCAACAGCATGACAGGGGTCACGGGCAATCAGCCCCAGCATTTT	CANSMTGVTGNQPQHF
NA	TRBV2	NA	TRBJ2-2	TGTGCCAGCCTGGAAGACTGGTGGGAGCTGTTTTTT	CASLEDWWELFF
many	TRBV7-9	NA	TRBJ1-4	TGTGCCAGCAGCTTCGGCACTCAAGACTGGGAAAAACTGTTTTTT	CASSFGTQDWEKLFF
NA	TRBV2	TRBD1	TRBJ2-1	TGTGCCAGCAGTGCGACAGGGGCGGGGTACAATGAGCAGTTCTTC	CASSATGAGYNEQFF
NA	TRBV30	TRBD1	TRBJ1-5	TGTGCCTGGGGTCCGGGACAGGGTCACCAGCCCCAGCATTTT	CAWGPGQGHQPQHF
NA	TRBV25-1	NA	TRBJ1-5	TGTGCCAGCAGGAACGACAGGAGCAATCAGCCCCAGCATTTT	CASRNDRSNQPQHF
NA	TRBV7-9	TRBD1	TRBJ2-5	TGTGCCAGCAGTTTGGGACAGGGGCGAACCCAAGAGACCCAGTACTTC	CASSLGQGRTQETQYF
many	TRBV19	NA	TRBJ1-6	TGTGCCAGTAGGTCTGTAACGGATTCACCCCTCCACTTT	CASRSVTDSPLHF
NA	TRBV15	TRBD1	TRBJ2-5	TGTGCCACCAGCAGCATTCGACAGGGCAGAGAGACCCAGTACTTC	CATSSIRQGRETQYF
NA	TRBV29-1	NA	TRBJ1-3	TGCAGCGTTGAGGGCCTAGCGGGGGCCTCGTTTGGAAACACCATATATTTT	CSVEGLAGASFGNTIYF
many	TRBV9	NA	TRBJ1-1	TGTGCCAGCAGTCGCTTGGGGAAGAGGAACACTGAAGCTTTCTTT	CASSRLGKRNTEAFF
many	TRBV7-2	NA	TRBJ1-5	TGTGCCAGCAGCTTAGCCTCAGCCTTCAATCAGCCCCAGCATTTT	CASSLASAFNQPQHF
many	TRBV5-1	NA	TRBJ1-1	TGCGCCAGCAGTTCACGAGGGATGAACACTGAAGCTTTCTTT	CASSSRGMNTEAFF
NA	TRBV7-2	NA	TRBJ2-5	TGTGCCAGCAGTTACCACTCGAAGGGGACCGAGAACCAAGAGACCCAGTACTTC	CASSYHSKGTENQETQYF
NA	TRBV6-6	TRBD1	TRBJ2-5	TGTGCCAGCAGGAGACAGGGGCTAGGCCAAGAGACCCAGTACTTC	CASRRQGLGQETQYF
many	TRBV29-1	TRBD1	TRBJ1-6	TGCAGCGTCTCGACAGGGACCAATAATTCACCCCTCCACTTT	CSVSTGTNNSPLHF
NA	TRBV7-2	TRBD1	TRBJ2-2	TGTGCCAGCAGCTCAAGGGACAGGGGTAATCCCGGGGAGCTGTTTTTT	CASSSRDRGNPGELFF
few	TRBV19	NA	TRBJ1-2	TGTGCCAGTAGTCTGCTGACCGGGATAGATGGCTACACCTTC	CASSLLTGIDGYTF
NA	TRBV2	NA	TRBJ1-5	TGTGCCAGCAGTGAATTTTTTGGGGTCAATCAGCCCCAGCATTTT	CASSEFFGVNQPQHF
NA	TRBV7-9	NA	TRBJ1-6	TGTGCCAGCAGCTTGGAGTCATTAGGGAGGCGAGATTCACCCCTCCACTTT	CASSLESLGRRDSPLHF
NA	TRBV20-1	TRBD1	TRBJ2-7	TGCAGTGCTAGGCCCGGGACAGGTGGGGCCTACGAGCAGTACTTC	CSARPGTGGAYEQYF
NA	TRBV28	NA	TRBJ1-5	TGTGCCAGCAGTTTAGGGCCTAGCCATCAGCCCCAGCATTTT	CASSLGPSHQPQHF
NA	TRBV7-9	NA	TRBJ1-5	TGTGCCAGCAGCTCCCCCAGGAGGGGTGATCAGCCCCAGCATTTT	CASSSPRRGDQPQHF
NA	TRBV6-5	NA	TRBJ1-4	TGTGCCAGCAGTTTCGGGCAGGCCGATGAAAAACTGTTTTTT	CASSFGQADEKLFF
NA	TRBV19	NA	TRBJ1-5	TGTGCCAGTAGTAAAGGTCGGGGCAGGAATCAGCCCCAGCATTTT	CASSKGRGRNQPQHF
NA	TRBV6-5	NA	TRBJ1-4	TGTGCCAGCAGTTCACAGGGAGGAGTTGAAAAACTGTTTTTT	CASSSQGGVEKLFF